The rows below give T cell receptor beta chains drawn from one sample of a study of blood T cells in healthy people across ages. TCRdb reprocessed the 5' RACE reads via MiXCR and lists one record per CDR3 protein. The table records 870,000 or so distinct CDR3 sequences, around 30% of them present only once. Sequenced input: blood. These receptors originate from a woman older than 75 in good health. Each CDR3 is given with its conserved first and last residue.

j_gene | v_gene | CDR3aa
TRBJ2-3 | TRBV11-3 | CASSRVGGSTDTQYF
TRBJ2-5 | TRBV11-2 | CASSQRRPQETQYF
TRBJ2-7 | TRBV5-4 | CASRGAGASGEQYF
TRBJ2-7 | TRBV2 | CASTGQQDTQYF
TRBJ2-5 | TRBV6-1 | CASRQVSETQYF
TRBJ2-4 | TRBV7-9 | CASSLGDVRLLKNIQYF
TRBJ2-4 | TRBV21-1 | CASSKLMRRGKNIQYF
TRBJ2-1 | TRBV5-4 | CASSTWTYYNEQFF
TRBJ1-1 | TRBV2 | CASSVTGTNTEAFF
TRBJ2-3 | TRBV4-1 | CASSHLLAGETDTQYF
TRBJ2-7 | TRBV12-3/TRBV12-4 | CASSLDIFPYEQYF
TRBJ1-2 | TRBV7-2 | CASTLDRGSNYGYTF
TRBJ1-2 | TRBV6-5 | CASSPNRGLLRDGYTF
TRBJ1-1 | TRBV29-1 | CSVDLPGSNTEAFF
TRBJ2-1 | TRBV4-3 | CASSPGRGNEQFF
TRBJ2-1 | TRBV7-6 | CASSFPGGLFF
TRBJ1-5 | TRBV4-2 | CASSQDGNSNQPQHF
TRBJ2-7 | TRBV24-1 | CATSDHRGPSYEQYF
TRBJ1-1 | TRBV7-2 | CASSLARWGNTEAFF
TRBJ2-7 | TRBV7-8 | CASSPADRALGEQYF
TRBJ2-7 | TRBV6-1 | CASSGRGRGYEQYF
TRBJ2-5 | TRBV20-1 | CSARSRLAQETQYF
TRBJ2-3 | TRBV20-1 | CSARRAGEDAQYF
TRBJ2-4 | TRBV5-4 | CASSPSRGSNIQYF
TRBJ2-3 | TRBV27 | CASSFFSGGPYSTDTQYF
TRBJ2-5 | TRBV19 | CASSRGGTGVETQYF
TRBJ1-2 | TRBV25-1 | CASSETGTLASDGHTF
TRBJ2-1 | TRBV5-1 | CARRSLASLPIYNEQFF
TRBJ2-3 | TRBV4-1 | CASSRSSVGVTDTQYF
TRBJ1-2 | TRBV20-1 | CSAREGPHGCTF
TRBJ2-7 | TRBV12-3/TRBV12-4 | CASSLRGYEQYF
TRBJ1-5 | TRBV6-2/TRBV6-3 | CASSYSETGALSNQPQHF
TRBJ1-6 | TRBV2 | CASRAGIGNSPLHF
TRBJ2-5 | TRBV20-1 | CSAPQGRETQYF
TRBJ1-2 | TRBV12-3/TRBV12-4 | CASTPTGRPDGYTF
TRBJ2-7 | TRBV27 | CASSTLPGQGWTHEQYF
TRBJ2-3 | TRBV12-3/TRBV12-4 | CASAGGDTEYF
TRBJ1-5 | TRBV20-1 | CSAIGTVNQPQHF
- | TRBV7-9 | CASTSGGGSNNEQYF
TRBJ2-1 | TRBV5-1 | CASSLGTLLLQNEQFF
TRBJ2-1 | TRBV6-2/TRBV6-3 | CASRGARRQRIYNEQFF
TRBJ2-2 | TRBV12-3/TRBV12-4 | CASRLTDNTGELFF
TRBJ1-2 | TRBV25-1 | CASSDTGTNYGYTF
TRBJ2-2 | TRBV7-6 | CASSLSSGATGELFF
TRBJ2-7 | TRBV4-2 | CASSQDNGGAVEQYF
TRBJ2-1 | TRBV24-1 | CATSEPRDRYNEQFF
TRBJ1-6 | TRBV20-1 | CSARVEGQGQNSPLHF
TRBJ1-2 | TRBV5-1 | CASSLGKENGYTF